These 22 T cell receptor beta chains were all obtained from the same sample, sequenced in a study of PD-1 blockade in classical Hodgkin lymphoma (dated by TCRdb to the early 2020s). The library came from the immunoSEQ multiplex PCR assay. TCRdb took this table from immuneACCESS and kept in-frame rearrangements with V and J called. Such tables lack part of the clones; where checked against another copy, unresolved V genes explain under half of the gap, and the rest is unexplained. The sample yields around 31,000 clones; around 81% were counted once. Together, the top ten hold 17% of the sample. Read against the paper, the sample's time point label means: cycle 4 day 1 (C4D1), after six to seven weeks of nivolumab. All trial patients had relapsed after autologous stem cell transplantation, with cohorts A, B and C differing in prior brentuximab vedotin exposure. Specimen: peripheral blood mononuclear cells (PBMCs), collected before the fourth cycle of nivolumab. The source of these receptors is a human donor with classical Hodgkin lymphoma.

The rearrangement uses TRBV11-2 and TRBJ1-2, with D possibly matching TRBD1 (6 bases). The V gene's germline CDR1 is SGHAT and CDR2 FQNNGV. Trimming removed 4 bases at V and 4 bases at J, with 10 bases between. The CDR3 has 13 amino acids. CDR3 sequence reads: CASSYGQFYGYTF. CDR3 in DNA: TGTGCCAGCAGCTACGGACAGTTCTATGGCTACACCTTC.

The chain links TRBV19 to TRBJ1-5, with D perhaps matching TRBD1 (5 bases). The CDR3 loop spans 17 amino acids. From germline, CDR1 is LNHDA and CDR2 SQIVND (reference sequence). V lost 3 bases and J 3 bases, leaving 18 bases between the germline ends. CDR3 sequence: CASSMSPGYGNNQPQHF. The DNA for the CDR3 is TGTGCCAGTAGTATGAGCCCAGGGTACGGAAACAATCAGCCCCAGCATTTT.

The J gene is TRBJ2-5, the V gene TRBV5-1; 12 positions agree with TRBD2. The CDR3 sequence is 17 residues long. V shed 0 bases, J shed 1 base, and the junction held 4 bases outside the gene matches. Per the germline V gene, CDR1 is SGHRS and CDR2 is YFSETQ. CDR3 bases: TGCGCCAGCAGCTTGGCCCCTAGCGGGGGGGCCCAAGAGACCCAGTACTTC. It specifies CASSLAPSGGAQETQYF.

The table lists this clone with a few counts. The chain links TRBV4-1 to TRBJ2-3; 9 bases are a match to TRBD2. Trimming removed 0 bases from V and 6 bases from J; junction bases left unmatched: 7. This CDR3 spans 16 amino acids. Germline V gives CDR1 MGHRA, CDR2 YSYEKL. The CDR3 sequence: CASSQDWGLAADTQYF. The CDR3 DNA is TGCGCCAGCAGCCAAGATTGGGGACTAGCAGCTGATACGCAGTATTTT.

The V call is TRBV5-6, the J call TRBJ1-1; TRBD1 is a possible D gene (6 bases). Trimming removed 8 bases at V and 6 bases at J, with 17 bases between. This CDR3 contains 13 residues. CDR1 and CDR2 from the germline V gene are SGHDT and YYEEEE. The CDR3 spells CASQRGNRPEAFF. In DNA form, the CDR3 reads TGTGCCAGTCAGAGGGGGAATCGCCCTGAAGCTTTCTTT.

This clone was observed once. The chain recombines TRBV5-1 with TRBJ1-1; no reliable D call. V gave up 0 bases and J gave up 1 base, with 4 bases separating them. Per the germline V gene, CDR1 is SGHRS and CDR2 is YFSETQ. CDR3 length: 13 amino acids. The CDR3, as DNA: TGCGCCAGCAGCTTGGTCCCGAACACTGAAGCTTTCTTT. Its translation is CASSLVPNTEAFF.

The CDR3 bases are TGTGCCACCAGCAGATCCCTCTCCCCCAATCAGCCCCAGCATTTT. Translation gives CATSRSLSPNQPQHF. J is TRBJ1-5 and V is TRBV15, with D uncertain. V was shortened by 2 bases and J by 3 bases, with 11 bases between the two germline ends. Per the germline V gene, CDR1 is LNHNV and CDR2 is YYDKDF (reference sequence). This CDR3 has 15 amino acids.

The rearrangement uses TRBV28 and TRBJ1-1; D ambiguous. V was clipped by 11 bases and J by 3 bases, with 10 bases between them. The CDR3 extends over 11 amino acids. Germline-derived CDR1 and CDR2 are MDHEN and SYDVKM. The CDR3 DNA follows: TGTGCCTGCCGGGGTTACACTGAAGCTTTCTTT. Protein product: CACRGYTEAFF.

The V call is TRBV28, the J call TRBJ1-2; perhaps TRBD1 as D (5 bases). Looked up from germline, CDR1 is MDHEN and CDR2 is SYDVKM. V lost 5 bases, J lost 2 bases, and 9 bases lay in between. The CDR3 is 13 amino acids. CDR3 amino acids: CASSLGRNYGYTF. CDR3 coding DNA: TGTGCCAGCAGTCTGGGACGGAACTATGGCTACACCTTC.

The chain joins TRBV5-1 to TRBJ2-3; 9 bases match TRBD2. This CDR3 contains 17 residues. Unmatched junction bases numbered 11, after V lost 4 bases and J lost 2 bases. Germline assignment: CDR1 SGHRS and CDR2 YFSETQ. The CDR3 loop reads CASSPMSAGGPTDTQYF. The CDR3 coding sequence is TGCGCCAGCAGCCCCATGTCAGCGGGGGGCCCCACAGATACGCAGTATTTT.

The chain combines TRBV18 with TRBJ2-5, with D uncertain. Germline CDR1 is KGHSH and CDR2 is LQKENI. V was pared by 0 bases and J by 4 bases, with 6 bases between. The CDR3 runs to 13 residues. CDR3 sequence (DNA): TGTGCCAGCTCACCACCGGTGGGAGAGACCCAGTACTTC. Protein sequence: CASSPPVGETQYF.

The V and J genes are TRBV10-3 and TRBJ1-3; D unclear. Germline values: CDR1 ENHRY, CDR2 SYGVKD. V was pared by 10 bases and J by 0 bases, with 16 bases between. CDR3 size: 15 residues. This CDR3 is CATRLEGLSGNTIYF. The CDR3 bases are TGTGCCACCCGGTTGGAGGGCCTCTCTGGAAACACCATATATTTT.

The chain combines TRBV10-3 with TRBJ1-4; TRBD1 agrees at 7 bases. Germline CDR1 and CDR2: ENHRY and SYGVKD. The CDR3 covers 13 residues. V lost 6 bases, J lost 4 bases, and 2 bases stayed unmatched. In DNA form, the CDR3 reads TGTGCCATCAGCGGGACAGTTAATGAAAAACTGTTTTTT. Translation gives CAISGTVNEKLFF.

This chain connects TRBV4-3 to TRBJ1-2; D not resolved. V was clipped by 0 bases and J by 8 bases, with 19 bases between them. The CDR3 runs to 16 residues. Germline values: CDR1 LGHNA, CDR2 YSLEER. Here the CDR3 reads CASSQDRGVRGNGYTF. In nucleotides, the CDR3 is TGCGCCAGCAGCCAAGATCGTGGGGTCAGAGGTAACGGCTACACCTTC.

The chain joins TRBV6-6 to TRBJ1-2, with 11 bases lining up with TRBD1. The CDR3 contains 14 residues. Per germline, CDR1 MNHNY and CDR2 SVGAGI (reference sequence). The ends lost 4 bases at V and 7 bases at J; junction bases unmatched: 5. Here the CDR3 DNA reads TGTGCCAGCAGTTCGGACAGGGGGCTCGGTGGCTACACCTTC. It is translated as CASSSDRGLGGYTF.

The chain carries TRBV20-1 and TRBJ1-1; D gene ambiguous. Trimming removed 5 bases at V and 7 bases at J, with 8 bases between. Germline assignment: CDR1 DFQATT and CDR2 SNEGSKA (reference sequence). The length of the CDR3 is 10 residues. As DNA, the CDR3 is TGCAGTGCTGCACGGGGTGAAGCTTTCTTT. The encoded protein is CSAARGEAFF.

This chain links TRBV5-1 with TRBJ2-3; 13 positions agree with TRBD2. Germline loops: CDR1 SGHRS, CDR2 YFSETQ. V gave up 4 bases and J gave up 4 bases; unmatched junction bases: 9. The CDR3 loop spans 17 amino acids. CDR3 in amino acids: CASSPGTSGNGADTQYF. CDR3 DNA sequence: TGCGCCAGCAGCCCCGGGACTAGCGGGAACGGCGCAGATACGCAGTATTTT.

V is TRBV5-1 and J is TRBJ1-1, with unresolved D. V gave up 2 bases and J gave up 8 bases, with 7 bases separating them. Germline V gives CDR1 SGHRS, CDR2 YFSETQ. This CDR3 contains 11 residues. The CDR3 DNA reads TGCGCCAGCAGCTTTGGTACAGAAGCTTTCTTT. Its translation is CASSFGTEAFF.

The V call is TRBV5-4, the J call TRBJ2-2, with D possibly called TRBD1 or TRBD2 (6 bases each). This CDR3 comprises 15 residues. Germline CDR1 and CDR2: SGHNT and YYREEE (reference sequence). V lost 1 base, J lost 5 bases, and 12 bases lay in between. The CDR3: CASSLRQGRTGELFF. The CDR3 region has the DNA TGTGCCAGCAGCTTGAGGCAGGGGAGGACCGGGGAGCTGTTTTTT.

The chain recombines TRBV29-1 with TRBJ2-7; 7 bases agree with TRBD1. Germline V lookup: CDR1 SQVTM, CDR2 ANQGSEA. This CDR3 is 11 amino acids long. V shed 7 bases, J shed 6 bases, and the junction held 6 bases outside the gene matches. The CDR3 nucleotides are TGCAGCGCCCTGACAGGGACCGAGCAGTACTTC. Translating gives CSALTGTEQYF.

The chain is built from TRBV6-5 and TRBJ2-7, with TRBD2 matching over 10 bases. With 0 bases clipped from V and 4 bases from J, the junction kept 6 bases outside the gene matches. CDR3 length: 16 residues. CDR1 is MNHEY, CDR2 SVGAGI, per germline. DNA of the CDR3: TGTGCCAGCAGTTACTCATGGACTAGCGGAACTTACGAGCAGTACTTC. Protein product: CASSYSWTSGTYEQYF.

This clone was seen more than once but under ten times. The V call is TRBV20-1, the J call TRBJ1-1; D remains ambiguous. V lost 5 bases and J lost 6, with 7 bases in between. CDR3 length: 10 amino acids. CDR1 is DFQATT and CDR2 is SNEGSKA in the germline V gene (reference sequence). In DNA form, the CDR3 reads TGCAGTGCTCCCCCGGCTGAAGCTTTCTTT. Translating gives CSAPPAEAFF.